This T cell receptor beta chain stems from a study of blood T cell repertoires in COVID-19. In the study overall: Researchers got acute and convalescent COVID-19 samples from the United States, Italy and Spain. T cells, B-cell-depleted T cells, or PBMCs provided the cDNA or gDNA that served as material.

The germline gives CDR1 MNHEY, CDR2 SMNVEV (reference sequence). V gave up 4 bases and J gave up 3 bases; unmatched junction bases: 16. The CDR3 contains 19 residues. In the original analysis: Reference gene primers were amplified, and this amplification served to estimate nucleated cell counts. The protocol was immunoSEQ multiplex PCR, while the TCRdb copy is restricted to in-frame clones and leaves out a portion. V and J calls and clone size are those listed in that table; D and trimming were worked out from the DNA. The sample carries more than 400,000 clones, approximately 85% recorded once. The chain carries TRBV27 and TRBJ1-5; TRBD1 aligns across 9 bases. The source is a human donor in a cohort sampled during active COVID-19. Specimen: peripheral blood. The DNA of the CDR3 is TGTGCCAGCAGTTCTCCCGGGACAGGGCCGAAAGGGGCCAATCAGCCCCAGCATTTT. Its translation: CASSSPGTGPKGANQPQHF.